Presented here are 25 T cell receptor beta chains from one specimen sequenced in a study of human T cells and chemical hapten exposure. Each CDR3 protein is one row after TCRdb ran MiXCR on the RACE reads. This table has more than 300,000 distinct CDR3 sequences, about 5.1% appearing once. Documented time point: pre-sensitization, week 0. Treatment denoted: therapeutic diphenylcyclopropenone sensitization with weekly scalp DPC. The specimen comprised whole blood, sampled in connection with sensitization to the hapten diphenylcyclopropenone (DPC). Receptor source: a woman in her forties or fifties with alopecia areata. Some clones in this sample may be carry-over from other donors' samples.

This clonotype came up many times. Written as DNA, the CDR3 is TGTGCCAGCAGCTTAGGGACAGGGTCTTTCTATGGCTACACCTTC. It is translated as CASSLGTGSFYGYTF. This chain connects TRBV7-6 to TRBJ1-2, with 8 positions matching TRBD1. The junction had 5 bases not matched to a gene; V was cut back by 1 base and J by 4 bases. CDR3 length: 15 residues. The germline gives CDR1 SGHVS, CDR2 FNYEAQ.

This chain connects TRBV7-9 to TRBJ2-7; D call uncertain. CDR1 SEHNR and CDR2 FQNEAQ come from the germline V gene (reference sequence). The CDR3 spans 16 residues. V was clipped by 5 bases and J by 0 bases, with 17 bases between them. The CDR3 reads CASSLPGRASSYEQYF. The CDR3 DNA follows: TGTGCCAGCAGCCTACCTGGTAGGGCTAGCTCCTACGAGCAGTACTTC.

The chain is built from TRBV4-3 and TRBJ2-7; D unresolved. In germline, CDR1 is LGHNA, CDR2 YSLEER. The germline V and J ends were trimmed by 0 bases and 4 bases, with 13 bases remaining between them. The CDR3 extends over 15 amino acids. This chain's CDR3 is CASSQDLGRPYEQYF. The CDR3 DNA reads as TGCGCCAGCAGCCAAGATCTGGGCAGACCATACGAGCAGTACTTC.

This clonotype was detected many times. The J gene is TRBJ1-5, the V gene TRBV20-1; weak D call: TRBD1 (5 bases). In germline, CDR1 is DFQATT, CDR2 SNEGSKA (reference sequence). V dropped 0 bases and J dropped 6 bases, with 12 bases sitting between them. This CDR3 spans 14 amino acids. CDR3 sequence reads: CSARDQRGGQPQHF. CDR3 sequence (DNA): TGCAGTGCTAGAGATCAAAGGGGAGGTCAGCCCCAGCATTTT.

This clonotype was detected many times. The CDR3 DNA reads as TGTGCCAGCAGCTCAGGACAGGCACCCTACAATGAGCAGTTCTTC. Its protein product is CASSSGQAPYNEQFF. V gene TRBV11-2 combines with J gene TRBJ2-1; 7 bases align to TRBD1. The germline CDR1 and CDR2 sequences are SGHAT and FQNNGV. The J segment lost 2 bases and the V segment lost 4 bases, leaving 5 bases of the junction unmatched. The CDR3 is 15 amino acids.

This clonotype was seen ten or more times. The J gene is TRBJ1-1, the V gene TRBV10-3, with 7 bases lining up with TRBD1. The CDR3 consists of 14 residues. Per germline, CDR1 ENHRY and CDR2 SYGVKD. V trimming: 5 bases; J trimming: 0 bases; junction bases outside the gene matches: 3. The CDR3 nucleotides read TGTGCCATCAGTTACAGGGGAATGAACACTGAAGCTTTCTTT. This encodes CAISYRGMNTEAFF.

This clonotype was counted only a few times. The rearrangement links TRBV6-2 or TRBV6-3 to TRBJ1-5, with 7 bases aligning to TRBD1. The CDR3 totals 15 residues. V gave up 4 bases and J gave up 6 bases; unmatched junction bases: 9. Looked up from germline, CDR1 is MNHEY and CDR2 is SVGEGT. DNA for the CDR3: TGTGCCAGCAGTTCACAGGGGTTAGTAGGTCAGCCCCAGCATTTT. Protein: CASSSQGLVGQPQHF.

This clonotype came up many times. This chain joins TRBV5-1 and TRBJ2-5; D may be TRBD2 (6 bases). Trimming pared 0 bases from V and 5 bases from J, leaving 11 bases between. The CDR3 consists of 14 residues. Germline CDR1 and CDR2: SGHRS and YFSETQ. This chain's CDR3 is CASSLVGGEETQYF. CDR3 DNA sequence: TGCGCCAGCAGCTTGGTGGGCGGGGAGGAGACCCAGTACTTC.

Notes on this clonotype: A read error may be the cause here, since a much bigger clone is one base away. The chain recombines TRBV7-2 with TRBJ2-7; D could derive from TRBD1 or TRBD2 (6 bases each). Germline loops: CDR1 SGHTA, CDR2 FQGNSA. The CDR3 is made up of 12 amino acids. For the CDR3, the DNA is TGTGCCAGCAGCCCGGACGGGGGCCTCCTGTCCTTC. This gives the protein CASSPDGGLLSF.

In this sample, this clonotype turned up many times. The CDR3 DNA reads TGTGCCAGCAGCTTAGAAGTAGCGGGAGGGAAAAACATTCAGTACTTC. It specifies CASSLEVAGGKNIQYF. The V call is TRBV7-8, the J call TRBJ2-4, with 11 bases that match TRBD2. J was trimmed by 4 bases and V by 1 base; bases with no gene match: 3. CDR1 and CDR2 (germline): SGHVS, FQNEAQ. The CDR3 totals 16 residues.

This chain links TRBV28 with TRBJ2-2; weak D call: TRBD2 (5 bases). V lost 4 bases, J lost 0 bases, and 6 bases lay in between. This CDR3 spans 14 amino acids. Germline V gives CDR1 MDHEN, CDR2 SYDVKM. The CDR3 is CASSSGSNTGELFF. CDR3 bases: TGTGCCAGCAGTTCGGGGTCGAACACCGGGGAGCTGTTTTTT.

The chain joins TRBV7-2 to TRBJ1-3, with D unresolved. CDR1 and CDR2 from the germline V gene are SGHTA and FQGNSA. V lost 7 bases and J 1 base, leaving 8 bases between the germline ends. CDR3 length equals 13 residues. CDR3 in amino acids: CASNQPSGNTIYF. CDR3 nucleotide sequence: TGTGCCAGCAACCAGCCTTCTGGAAACACCATATATTTT. The variable domain in full, with the rest retrieved from reference TRBV7-2 and TRBJ1-3, is GAGVSQSPSNKVTEKGKDVELRCDPISGHTALYWYRQSLGQGLEFLIYFQGNSAPDKSGLPSDRFSAERTGGSVSTLTIQRTQQEDSAVYLCASNQPSGNTIYFGEGSWLTVV.

The V and J genes are TRBV20-1 and TRBJ1-3; D perhaps matches TRBD1 (6 bases). The germline gives CDR1 DFQATT, CDR2 SNEGSKA (reference sequence). The CDR3 is 15 residues long. The V gene lost 6 bases and the J gene lost 3 bases, with 18 bases spanning the gap. Written as DNA, the CDR3 is TGCAGTGCCTCCGCCGGGACACAGAATGGAAACACCATATATTTT. Its protein is CSASAGTQNGNTIYF.

This clonotype was detected ten times or more. The rearrangement joins TRBV6-5 to TRBJ2-7; 12 bases agree with TRBD1. Looked up from germline, CDR1 is MNHEY and CDR2 is SVGAGI. The CDR3 runs to 16 residues. J gave up 7 bases and V 2 bases, and 9 bases lay outside the gene matches. The CDR3 region is CASSYPAGTGGMEQYF. CDR3 in DNA: TGTGCCAGCAGTTACCCCGCCGGGACAGGGGGCATGGAGCAGTACTTC.

The V gene is TRBV7-9, the J gene TRBJ2-3, with D hard to call. Germline V gene lookup returns CDR1 SEHNR and CDR2 FQNEAQ (reference sequence). The V end was cut by 7 bases, the J end by 4 bases, with 15 bases between. CDR3 length: 14 amino acids. The CDR3 nucleotides are TGTGCCAGCACCACTTTAACCCCGTCAGATACGCAGTATTTT. It codes for CASTTLTPSDTQYF.

This clonotype was seen repeatedly, ten times or more. The rearrangement links TRBV2 to TRBJ1-1, with D hard to call. V lost 8 bases, J lost 1 base, and 8 bases lay in between. The CDR3 has 12 amino acids. Germline V gene lookup returns CDR1 SNHLY and CDR2 FYNNEI. The CDR3 DNA is TGTGCCAGCCGACGCTCGAACACTGAAGCTTTCTTT. This translates into CASRRSNTEAFF.

The chain couples TRBV27 to TRBJ2-1; 8 bases fit TRBD2. Germline V lookup: CDR1 MNHEY, CDR2 SMNVEV (reference sequence). The CDR3 runs 15 residues. The V and J ends lost 5 bases and 4 bases, in that order; junction bases with no gene match: 7. CDR3 nucleotides: TGTGCCAGCAGTCCCCCAGCTAGCGGGTACAATGAGCAGTTCTTC. Translating it yields CASSPPASGYNEQFF.

V usage is TRBV7-3 and J usage is TRBJ2-3, with 7 bases identical to TRBD1. Germline trimming cut 5 bases from V and 0 bases from J; bases unmatched to any gene: 11. CDR3 length: 17 amino acids. Germline assignment: CDR1 SGHTA and CDR2 FQGTGA. This CDR3 reads CASSRPGQVSSTDTQYF. CDR3 sequence (DNA): TGTGCCAGCAGCCGCCCAGGACAGGTTTCTAGCACAGATACGCAGTATTTT.

In its sample, this clonotype was seen a few times. J is TRBJ2-7 and V is TRBV6-6; 7 bases align to TRBD1. J was trimmed by 6 bases and V by 2 bases; bases with no gene match: 13. The CDR3 has 16 amino acids. The germline V gene has CDR1 MNHNY and CDR2 SVGAGI (reference sequence). As DNA, the CDR3 is TGTGCCAGCAGTTACACCGACAGGGAACCTCCAGGCGAGCAGTACTTC. Protein sequence: CASSYTDREPPGEQYF.

This clonotype was found a few times. CDR3 sequence (DNA): TGTGCCAGCAGCTTAGGACAGCGCGAGCTCACAGATACGCAGTATTTT. This sequence encodes CASSLGQRELTDTQYF. The rearrangement joins TRBV7-2 to TRBJ2-3, with a weak D call TRBD1 (5 bases). Trimming stripped 1 base from V and 2 bases from J, with 13 bases between. The CDR3 is 16 residues long. CDR1 SGHTA and CDR2 FQGNSA come from the germline V gene.

The table lists this clonotype with many counts. V is TRBV12-3 or TRBV12-4 and J is TRBJ2-1; possibly TRBD1 or TRBD2 for D (5 bases each). V lost 7 bases to trimming and J lost 5 bases, with 18 bases between them. The CDR3 extends over 15 amino acids. CDR3 loop: CASTLSWDRHNEQFF. DNA of the CDR3: TGTGCCAGCACCCTCTCCTGGGACCGCCACAATGAGCAGTTCTTC.

This clonotype has at least ten counts. The CDR3 sequence is CSVAGSPTDTQYF. CDR3 nucleotide sequence: TGCAGCGTTGCCGGAAGTCCCACAGATACGCAGTATTTT. The chain recombines TRBV29-1 with TRBJ2-3; D remains ambiguous. The CDR3 extends over 13 amino acids. The V gene lost 4 bases and the J gene lost 2 bases, with 10 bases spanning the gap. The germline V gene encodes CDR1 SQVTM and CDR2 ANQGSEA.

This sequence joins TRBV3-1 and TRBJ2-1; 9 nucleotides match TRBD2. With V trimmed by 3 bases and J by 6 bases, 6 bases remained unmatched. The CDR3 sequence is 15 residues long. Germline loops: CDR1 LGHDT, CDR2 YNNKEL (reference sequence). DNA of the CDR3: TGTGCCAGCAGCCAGATAGCGGGGGCGATCAATGAGCAGTTCTTC. Translated, it gives CASSQIAGAINEQFF.

This clonotype came up a few times. The chain's CDR3 is CSARDKPSGITYEQYF. CDR3 in DNA: TGCAGTGCTAGAGATAAGCCTAGCGGGATTACCTACGAGCAGTACTTC. The rearrangement uses TRBV20-1 and TRBJ2-7; 9 nucleotides agree with TRBD2. V lost 0 bases to trimming and J lost 2 bases; unmatched junction nucleotides: 8. This CDR3 has 16 amino acids. Germline values: CDR1 DFQATT, CDR2 SNEGSKA (reference sequence).

The table lists this clonotype with many counts. CDR3 coding DNA: TGTGCCAGCAGCCCGGACAGGGGTGGATCACCCCTCCACTTT. Residues: CASSPDRGGSPLHF. The chain recombines TRBV5-4 with TRBJ1-6, with TRBD1 matching 9 bases. The trim removed 4 bases at V and 10 bases at J, leaving 6 bases unmatched. The germline V gene encodes CDR1 SGHNT and CDR2 YYREEE (reference sequence). The CDR3 covers 14 residues.